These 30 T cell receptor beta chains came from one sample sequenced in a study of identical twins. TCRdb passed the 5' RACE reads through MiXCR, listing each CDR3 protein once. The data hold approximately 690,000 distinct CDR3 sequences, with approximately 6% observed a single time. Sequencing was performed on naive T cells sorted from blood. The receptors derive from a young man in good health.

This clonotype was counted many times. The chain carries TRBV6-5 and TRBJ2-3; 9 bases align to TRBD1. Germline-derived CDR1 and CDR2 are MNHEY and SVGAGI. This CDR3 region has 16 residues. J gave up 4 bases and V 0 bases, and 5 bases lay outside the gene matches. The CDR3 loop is CASSYSGTGFPDTQYF. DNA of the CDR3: TGTGCCAGCAGTTACTCCGGGACAGGGTTTCCAGATACGCAGTATTTT.

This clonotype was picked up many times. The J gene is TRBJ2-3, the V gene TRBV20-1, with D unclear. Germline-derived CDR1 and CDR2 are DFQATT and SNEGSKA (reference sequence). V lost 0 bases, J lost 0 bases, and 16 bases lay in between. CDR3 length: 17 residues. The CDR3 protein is CSARDTRARPSTDTQYF. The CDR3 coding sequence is TGCAGTGCTAGAGATACTCGGGCCCGACCTAGCACAGATACGCAGTATTTT.

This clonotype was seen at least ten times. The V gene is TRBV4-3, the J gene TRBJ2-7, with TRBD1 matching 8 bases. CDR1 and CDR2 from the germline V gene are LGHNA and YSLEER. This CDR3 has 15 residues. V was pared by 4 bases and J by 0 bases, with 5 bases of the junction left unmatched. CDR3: CASSPTTGVSYEQYF. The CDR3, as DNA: TGCGCCAGCAGCCCAACGACAGGGGTCTCCTACGAGCAGTACTTC.

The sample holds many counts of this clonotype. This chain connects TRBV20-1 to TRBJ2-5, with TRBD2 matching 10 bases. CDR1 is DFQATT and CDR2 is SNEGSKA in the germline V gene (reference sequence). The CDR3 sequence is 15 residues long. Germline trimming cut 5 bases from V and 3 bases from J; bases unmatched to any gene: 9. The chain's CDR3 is CSADMSTSGEETQYF. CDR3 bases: TGCAGTGCTGACATGAGTACTAGCGGGGAAGAGACCCAGTACTTC.

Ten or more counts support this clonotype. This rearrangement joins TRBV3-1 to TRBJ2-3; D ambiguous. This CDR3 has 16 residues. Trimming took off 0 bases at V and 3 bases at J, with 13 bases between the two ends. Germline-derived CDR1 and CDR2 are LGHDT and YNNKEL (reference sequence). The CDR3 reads CASSQEATWRTDTQYF. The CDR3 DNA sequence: TGTGCCAGCAGCCAAGAGGCGACATGGCGGACAGATACGCAGTATTTT.

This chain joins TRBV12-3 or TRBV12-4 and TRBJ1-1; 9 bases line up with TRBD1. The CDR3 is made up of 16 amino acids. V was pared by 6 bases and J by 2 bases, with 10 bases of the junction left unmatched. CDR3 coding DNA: TGTGCCAGCAGAAAAACAGGGGGCAACTCCAACACTGAAGCTTTCTTT. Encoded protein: CASRKTGGNSNTEAFF.

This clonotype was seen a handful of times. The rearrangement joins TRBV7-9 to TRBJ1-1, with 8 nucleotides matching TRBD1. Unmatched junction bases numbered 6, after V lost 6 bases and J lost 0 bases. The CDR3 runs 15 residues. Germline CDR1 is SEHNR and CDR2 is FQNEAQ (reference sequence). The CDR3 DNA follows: TGTGCCAGCAGGTTTCAGGGACAGGTGAACACTGAAGCTTTCTTT. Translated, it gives CASRFQGQVNTEAFF.

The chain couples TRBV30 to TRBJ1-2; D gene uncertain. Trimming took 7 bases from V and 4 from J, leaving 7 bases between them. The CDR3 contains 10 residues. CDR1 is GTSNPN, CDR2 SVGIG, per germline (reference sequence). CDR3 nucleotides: TGTGCCTTCCGGGGCTATGGCTACACCTTC. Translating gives CAFRGYGYTF.

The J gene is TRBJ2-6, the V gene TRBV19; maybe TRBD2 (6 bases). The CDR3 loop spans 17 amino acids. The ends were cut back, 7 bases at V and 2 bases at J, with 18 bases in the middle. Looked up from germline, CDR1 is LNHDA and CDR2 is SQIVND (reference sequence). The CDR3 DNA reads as TGTGCCAGTACCCTGGGGTGGAGGGCGCCTGGGGCCAACGTCCTGACTTTC. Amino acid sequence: CASTLGWRAPGANVLTF. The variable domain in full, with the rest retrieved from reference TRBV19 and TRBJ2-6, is DGGITQSPKYLFRKEGQNVTLSCEQNLNHDAMYWYRQDPGQGLRLIYYSQIVNDFQKGDIAEGYSVSREKKESFPLTVTSAQKNPTAFYLCASTLGWRAPGANVLTFGAGSRLTVL.

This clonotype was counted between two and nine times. This CDR3 reads CASRKVGGTGELFF. The CDR3, as DNA: TGTGCCAGCAGAAAAGTGGGAGGAACCGGGGAGCTGTTTTTT. The rearrangement uses TRBV4-2 and TRBJ2-2; maybe TRBD2 (6 bases). The CDR3 runs to 14 residues. The germline V gene encodes CDR1 LGHNA and CDR2 YNFKEQ. V was cut by 6 bases and J by 5 bases, with 13 bases left in between.

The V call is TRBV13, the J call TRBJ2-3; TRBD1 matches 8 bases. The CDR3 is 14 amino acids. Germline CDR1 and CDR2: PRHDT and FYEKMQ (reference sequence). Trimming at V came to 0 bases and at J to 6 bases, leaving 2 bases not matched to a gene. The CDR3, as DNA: TGTGCCAGCAGCTTAGGCAGGGGGCCCGATACGCAGTATTTT. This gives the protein CASSLGRGPDTQYF.

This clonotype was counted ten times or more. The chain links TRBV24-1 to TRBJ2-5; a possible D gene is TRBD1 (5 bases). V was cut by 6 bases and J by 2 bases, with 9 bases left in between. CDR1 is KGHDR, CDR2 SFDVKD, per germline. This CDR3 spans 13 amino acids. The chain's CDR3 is CATSMTVQETQYF. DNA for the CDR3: TGTGCCACCAGTATGACAGTTCAAGAGACCCAGTACTTC.

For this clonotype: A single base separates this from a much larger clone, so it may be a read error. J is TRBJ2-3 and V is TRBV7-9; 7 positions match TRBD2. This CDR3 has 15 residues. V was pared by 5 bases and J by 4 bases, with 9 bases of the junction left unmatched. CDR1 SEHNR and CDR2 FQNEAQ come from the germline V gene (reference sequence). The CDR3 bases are TGTGCCAGCAGCCACGGGAGCGGGAACCCAGATACGCAGTATTTT. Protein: CASSHGSGNPDTQYF. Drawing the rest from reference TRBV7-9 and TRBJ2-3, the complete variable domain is DTGVSQNPRHKITKRGQNVTFRCDPISEHNRLYWYRQTLGQGPEFLTYFQNEAQLEKSRLLSDRFSAERPKGSFSTLEIQRTEQGDSAMYLCASSHGSGNPDTQYFGPGTRLTVL.

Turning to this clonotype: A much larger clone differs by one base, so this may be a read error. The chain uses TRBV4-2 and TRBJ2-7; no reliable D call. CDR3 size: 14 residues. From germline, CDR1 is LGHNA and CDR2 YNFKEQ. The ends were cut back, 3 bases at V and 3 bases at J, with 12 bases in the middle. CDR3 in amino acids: CASSHHVSGYEQYF. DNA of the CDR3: TGTGCCAGCAGCCATCATGTTTCGGGCTACGAGCAGTACTTC.

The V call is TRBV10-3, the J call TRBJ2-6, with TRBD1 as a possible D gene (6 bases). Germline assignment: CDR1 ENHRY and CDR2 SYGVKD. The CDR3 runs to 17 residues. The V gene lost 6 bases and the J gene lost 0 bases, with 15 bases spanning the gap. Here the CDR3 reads CAIRGQRILSGANVLTF. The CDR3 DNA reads TGTGCCATCAGAGGACAGAGAATTCTCTCTGGGGCCAACGTCCTGACTTTC.

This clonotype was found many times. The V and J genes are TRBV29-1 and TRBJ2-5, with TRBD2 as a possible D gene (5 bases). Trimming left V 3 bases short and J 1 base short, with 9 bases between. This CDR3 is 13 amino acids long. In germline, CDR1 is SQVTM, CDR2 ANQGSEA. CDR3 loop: CSVEYGVQETQYF. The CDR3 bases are TGCAGCGTTGAGTACGGGGTCCAAGAGACCCAGTACTTC.

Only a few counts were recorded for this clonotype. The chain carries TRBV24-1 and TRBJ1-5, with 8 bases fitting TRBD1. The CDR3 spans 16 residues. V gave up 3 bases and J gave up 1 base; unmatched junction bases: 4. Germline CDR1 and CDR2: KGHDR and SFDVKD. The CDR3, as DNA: TGTGCCACCAGTGATCCGCGGACAGGGAGCAATCAGCCCCAGCATTTT. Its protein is CATSDPRTGSNQPQHF.

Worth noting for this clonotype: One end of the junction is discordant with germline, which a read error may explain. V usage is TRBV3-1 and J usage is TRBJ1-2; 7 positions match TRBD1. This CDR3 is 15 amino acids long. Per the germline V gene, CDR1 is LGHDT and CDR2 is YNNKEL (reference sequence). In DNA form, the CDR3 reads TGTGCCAGCAGCACGCAACAGGGGATGGGCTATGTCTACACCTTC. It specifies CASSTQQGMGYVYTF.

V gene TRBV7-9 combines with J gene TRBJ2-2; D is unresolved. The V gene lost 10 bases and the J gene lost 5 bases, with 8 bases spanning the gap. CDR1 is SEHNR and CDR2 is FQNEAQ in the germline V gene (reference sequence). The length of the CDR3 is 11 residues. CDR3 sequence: CAKRETGELFF. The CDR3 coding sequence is TGTGCCAAGCGAGAAACCGGGGAGCTGTTTTTT.

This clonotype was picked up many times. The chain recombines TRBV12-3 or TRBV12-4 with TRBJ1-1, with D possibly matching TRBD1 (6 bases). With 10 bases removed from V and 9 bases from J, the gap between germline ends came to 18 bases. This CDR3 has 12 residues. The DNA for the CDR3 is TGTGCCACCCAACAGGGTAGGAGGAAAGCTTTCTTT. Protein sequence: CATQQGRRKAFF.

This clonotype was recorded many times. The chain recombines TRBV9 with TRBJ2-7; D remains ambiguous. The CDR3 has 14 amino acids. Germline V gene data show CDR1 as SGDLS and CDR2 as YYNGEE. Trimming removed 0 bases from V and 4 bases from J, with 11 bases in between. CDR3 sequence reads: CASSVGPVRYEQYF. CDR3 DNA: TGTGCCAGCAGCGTAGGTCCGGTAAGATACGAGCAGTACTTC. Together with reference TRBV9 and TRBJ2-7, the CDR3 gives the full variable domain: DSGVTQTPKHLITATGQRVTLRCSPRSGDLSVYWYQQSLDQGLQFLIQYYNGEERAKGNILERFSAQQFPDLHSELNLSSLELGDSALYFCASSVGPVRYEQYFGPGTRLTVT.

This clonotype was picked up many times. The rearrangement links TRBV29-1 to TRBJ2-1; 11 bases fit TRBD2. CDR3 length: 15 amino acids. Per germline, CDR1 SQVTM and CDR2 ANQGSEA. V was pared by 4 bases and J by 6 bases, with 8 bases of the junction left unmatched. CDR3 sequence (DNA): TGCAGCGTTGCCGGGACTAGCGGTTCAATCAATGAGCAGTTCTTC. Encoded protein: CSVAGTSGSINEQFF.

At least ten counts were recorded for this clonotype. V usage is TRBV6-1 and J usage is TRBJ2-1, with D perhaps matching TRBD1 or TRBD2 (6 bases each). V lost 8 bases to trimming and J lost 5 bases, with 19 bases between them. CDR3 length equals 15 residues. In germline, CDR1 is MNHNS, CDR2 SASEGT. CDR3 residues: CASRWRDKGNNEQFF. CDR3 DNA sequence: TGTGCCAGCCGCTGGAGGGACAAAGGAAACAATGAGCAGTTCTTC.

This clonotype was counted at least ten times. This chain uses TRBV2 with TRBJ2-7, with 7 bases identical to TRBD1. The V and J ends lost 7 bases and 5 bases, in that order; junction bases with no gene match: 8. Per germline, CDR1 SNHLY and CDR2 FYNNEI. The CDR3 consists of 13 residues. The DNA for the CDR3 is TGTGCCAGCAAAGTCGACAGGGACCACGAGCAGTACTTC. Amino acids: CASKVDRDHEQYF.

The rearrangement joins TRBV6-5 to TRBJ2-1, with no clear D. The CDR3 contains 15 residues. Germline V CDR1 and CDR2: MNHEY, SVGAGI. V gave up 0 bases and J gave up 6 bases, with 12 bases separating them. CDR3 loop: CASSYSGERSNEQFF. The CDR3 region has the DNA TGTGCCAGCAGTTACTCGGGTGAAAGGAGCAATGAGCAGTTCTTC.

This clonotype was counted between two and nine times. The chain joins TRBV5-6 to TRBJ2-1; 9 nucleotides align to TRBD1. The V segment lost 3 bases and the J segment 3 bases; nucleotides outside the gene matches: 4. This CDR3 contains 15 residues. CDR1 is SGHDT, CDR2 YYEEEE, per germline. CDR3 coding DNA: TGTGCCAGCAGCTCCGGGACAGGGTACTACAATGAGCAGTTCTTC. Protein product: CASSSGTGYYNEQFF.

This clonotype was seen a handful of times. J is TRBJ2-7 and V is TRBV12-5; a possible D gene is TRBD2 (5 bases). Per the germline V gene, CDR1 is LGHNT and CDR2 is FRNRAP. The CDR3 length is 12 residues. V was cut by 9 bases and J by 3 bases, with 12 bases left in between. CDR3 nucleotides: TGTGCTAGAAACCGGGATTTCTACGAGCAGTACGTC. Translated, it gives CARNRDFYEQYV.

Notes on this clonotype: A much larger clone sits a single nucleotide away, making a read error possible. As DNA, the CDR3 is TGTGTCAGCAGCTTGCGAGGGGGAGGGGTTTACAATGAGCAGTTCTTC. As protein: CVSSLRGGGVYNEQFF. The V gene is TRBV5-5, the J gene TRBJ2-1, with D perhaps matching TRBD2 (7 bases). The CDR3 sequence is 16 residues long. CDR1 is SGHKS and CDR2 is YYEKEE in the germline V gene (reference sequence).

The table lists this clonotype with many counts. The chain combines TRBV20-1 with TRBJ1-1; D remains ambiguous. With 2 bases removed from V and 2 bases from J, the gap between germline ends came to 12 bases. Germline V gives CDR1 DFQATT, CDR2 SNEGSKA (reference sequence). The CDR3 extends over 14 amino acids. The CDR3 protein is CSARPGTFNTEAFF. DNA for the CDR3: TGCAGTGCTAGACCAGGTACTTTTAACACTGAAGCTTTCTTT.

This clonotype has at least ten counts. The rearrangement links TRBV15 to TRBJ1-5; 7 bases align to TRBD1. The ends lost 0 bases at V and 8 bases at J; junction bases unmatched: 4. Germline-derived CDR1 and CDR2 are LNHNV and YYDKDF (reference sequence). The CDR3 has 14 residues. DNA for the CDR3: TGTGCCACCAGCAGAGATAAGGGGGCAGAGCCCCAGCATTTT. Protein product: CATSRDKGAEPQHF. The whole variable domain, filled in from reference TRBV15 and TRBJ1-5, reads DAMVIQNPRYQVTQFGKPVTLSCSQTLNHNVMYWYQQKSSQAPKLLFHYYDKDFNNEADTPDNFQSRRPNTSFCFLDIRSPGLGDTAMYLCATSRDKGAEPQHFGDGTRLSIL.